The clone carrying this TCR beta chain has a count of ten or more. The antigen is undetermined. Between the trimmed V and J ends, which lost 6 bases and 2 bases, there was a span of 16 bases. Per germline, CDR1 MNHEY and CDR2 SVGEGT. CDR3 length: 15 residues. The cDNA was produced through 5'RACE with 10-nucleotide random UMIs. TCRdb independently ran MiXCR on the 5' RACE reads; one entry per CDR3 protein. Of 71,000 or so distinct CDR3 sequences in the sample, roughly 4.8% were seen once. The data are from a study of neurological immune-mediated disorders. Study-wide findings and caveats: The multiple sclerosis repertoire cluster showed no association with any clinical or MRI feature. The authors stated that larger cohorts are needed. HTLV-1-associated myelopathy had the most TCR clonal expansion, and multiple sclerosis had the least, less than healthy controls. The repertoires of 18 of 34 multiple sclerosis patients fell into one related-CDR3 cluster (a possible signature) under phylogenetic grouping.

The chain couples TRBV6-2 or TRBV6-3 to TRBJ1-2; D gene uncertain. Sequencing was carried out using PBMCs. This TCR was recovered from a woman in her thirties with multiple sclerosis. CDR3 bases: TGTGCCAGCAGCCTCGATCGGCCTCGGAACTATGGCTACACCTTC. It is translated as CASSLDRPRNYGYTF.